Sequencing of this TCR beta chain was carried out in a study of cytomegalovirus exposure and HLA in healthy donors. CDR1 SGHNT and CDR2 YENEEA come from the germline V gene. This CDR3 is built from 16 residues. The V end lost 0 bases, the J end lost 2 bases, and 10 bases lay between the germline ends. Points on this clone: Its antigen is unknown.

The PCR was carried out with 60 Vbeta primers and 13 Jbeta primers. The table came from immunoSEQ multiplex PCR; TCRdb's copy has only in-frame clones and leaves some out. The specimen's table records roughly 200,000 clones. Overall study results and limits: A later analysis reportedly found that, within productive TCRs, an Asian-associated ancestry cluster had fewer N-insertions than the mean observed across the roughly 670 donors. The study put 150 or so TCR beta chains on its list as cytomegalovirus-associated. TCR beta sequences reportedly predicted the HLA-A and HLA-B alleles of most subjects accurately.

This chain joins TRBV11-3 and TRBJ1-4; D is ambiguous. Sequenced material: PBMCs. The origin of this receptor is a man aged 25-40 years in good health and CMV-seronegative. As DNA, the CDR3 is TGTGCCAGCAGCTTAGATTGGAGTCCGACTAATGAAAAACTGTTTTTT. It is translated as CASSLDWSPTNEKLFF.